These T cell receptor beta chains were read from a single sample in a study of blood T cell repertoires in COVID-19. Repertoires were generated with immunoSEQ multiplex PCR, while TCRdb's copy carries only in-frame clones and drops some. The sample carries 330,000 or so clones, less than 90% recorded once. Specimen: PBMCs or T cells enriched from blood (not recorded which). The receptors derive from a woman in her 30s who had recovered from COVID-19. CDR3s leave out the opening cysteine and the closing phenylalanine or tryptophan.

ASRIGQGVGGYT	TRBV28	TRBJ1-2
ASSQEGWGGTEAF	TRBV4-2	TRBJ1-1
ASSLAFNYEQY	TRBV7-9	TRBJ2-7
ASRPHRDSGANVLT	TRBV27	TRBJ2-6
ASSWLAGTGEQY	TRBV3-1/TRBV3-2	TRBJ2-7
ASSDTGGIFEAF	TRBV2	TRBJ1-1
ARSLARASGANVLT	TRBV7-5	TRBJ2-6
ASSETGVGGYT	TRBV6-4	TRBJ1-2
ASSPLTSAGGTQY	TRBV18	TRBJ2-3
ASSPNQGARGYT	TRBV5-1	TRBJ1-2
ASSRQGEGYGYT	TRBV5-1	TRBJ1-2
ASSYDPGHRFYEQY	TRBV28	TRBJ2-7
ASSIAGVYGYT	TRBV19	TRBJ1-2
ASSRLAGAPGKNIQY	TRBV6-6	TRBJ2-4
ASSPGGGGRQY	TRBV6-5	TRBJ2-7